Below, 31 T cell receptor beta chains from the same sample are listed, as sequenced in a study of monozygotic twins with inflammatory bowel disease. Following a re-call of the 5' RACE reads, TCRdb has one entry per CDR3 protein and lacks DNA. The sample table includes 350,000 to 550,000 distinct CDR3 sequences. Sequenced sample: blood. The receptor source for this set is a human donor with ulcerative colitis or Crohn's disease, or a healthy co-twin of an affected twin (not recorded which).

V is TRBV5-1 and J is TRBJ2-7; checking the TCRdb D call of TRBD2 is not possible without DNA. This CDR3 region has 13 residues. Looked up from germline, CDR1 is SGHRS and CDR2 is YFSETQ. This CDR3 reads CASSISREYEQYF.

The V call is TRBV20-1, the J call TRBJ1-3. The CDR3 has 14 residues. Germline V gene sequence: CDR1 DFQATT, CDR2 SNEGSKA (reference sequence). CDR3 sequence: CSATPAGNGNTIYF.

V usage is TRBV6-2 or TRBV6-3 and J usage is TRBJ1-2; lacking DNA, the TRBD1 call made by TCRdb goes unchecked. This CDR3 has 13 residues. Per the germline V gene, CDR1 is MNHEY and CDR2 is SVGEGT. The CDR3 region is CTSSYRGQYGYTF.

The genes are TRBV6-1 and TRBJ2-7; TCRdb picks TRBD1, but there is no DNA to check that call. The CDR3 sequence is 13 residues long. CDR1 and CDR2 (germline): MNHNS, SASEGT. The CDR3 region is CAGRQGLTYEQYF.

This chain connects TRBV28 to TRBJ1-1; lacking DNA, the TRBD1 call made by TCRdb goes unchecked. The CDR3 covers 16 residues. Germline loops: CDR1 MDHEN, CDR2 SYDVKM. The chain's CDR3 is CASSPQGEYLNTEAFF.

The chain links TRBV9 to TRBJ1-5; the D call from TCRdb, TRBD1, cannot be confirmed without DNA. This CDR3 has 15 residues. Germline V gene sequence: CDR1 SGDLS, CDR2 YYNGEE. The CDR3 protein is CASSTRGGFDQPQHF.

The gene calls are TRBV30 and TRBJ1-1; the TCRdb call, TRBD1, lacks DNA for checking. The CDR3 has 12 amino acids. Germline-derived CDR1 and CDR2 are GTSNPN and SVGIG (reference sequence). The CDR3 loop reads CAWTDRIIEAFF.

The rearrangement uses TRBV18 and TRBJ1-2; the TCRdb D gene call, TRBD1, has no DNA to confirm it. Germline CDR1 is KGHSH and CDR2 is LQKENI. This CDR3 region has 14 residues. CDR3 loop: CASSPDRGKDGYTF. Together with reference TRBV18 and TRBJ1-2, the CDR3 gives the full variable domain: NAGVMQNPRHLVRRRGQEARLRCSPMKGHSHVYWYRQLPEEGLKFMVYLQKENIIDESGMPKERFSAEFPKEGPSILRIQQVVRGDSAAYFCASSPDRGKDGYTFGSGTRLTVV.

The genes are TRBV4-1 and TRBJ2-7; TCRdb's D gene call, TRBD1, goes unchecked for lack of DNA. CDR1 is MGHRA and CDR2 is YSYEKL in the germline V gene. The CDR3 spans 17 residues. CDR3 sequence: CASSLLTTRDRGHEQYF.

The J gene is TRBJ2-3, the V gene TRBV6-5. The CDR3 has 14 amino acids. Germline CDR1 reads MNHEY; CDR2 reads SVGAGI. This CDR3 reads CASSYSTGADTQYF.

The genes are TRBV4-2 and TRBJ1-3. Germline V gives CDR1 LGHNA, CDR2 YNFKEQ. The CDR3 loop spans 14 amino acids. CDR3 region: CASSQMLSGNTIYF.

The rearrangement links TRBV4-2 to TRBJ2-6; TCRdb lists TRBD2, though no DNA is available to test this call. Germline CDR1 LGHNA, CDR2 YNFKEQ. The CDR3 contains 17 residues. The CDR3 sequence is CASSQHYREAGANVLTF.

The chain carries TRBV6-2 or TRBV6-3 and TRBJ2-5; lacking DNA, the TRBD1 call made by TCRdb goes unchecked. This CDR3 has 13 amino acids. The germline gives CDR1 MNHEY, CDR2 SVGEGT. Here the CDR3 reads CASRNRRTETQYF.

The chain combines TRBV19 with TRBJ1-2; as DNA is missing, the TRBD1 call by TCRdb cannot be tested. The CDR3 is made up of 14 amino acids. The germline V gene encodes CDR1 LNHDA and CDR2 SQIVND (reference sequence). CDR3 protein: CASSPGQIYYGYTF.

This chain uses TRBV1 with TRBJ2-1; no DNA is available, so the TRBD2 call from TCRdb remains unchecked. TRBV1 is a documented pseudogene. The CDR3 runs to 16 residues. CDR3: CTSSHSGTSGGDEQFF.

This chain uses TRBV7-6 with TRBJ2-3; TCRdb's D gene call, TRBD2, goes unchecked for lack of DNA. The germline V gene has CDR1 SGHVS and CDR2 FNYEAQ. This CDR3 has 19 amino acids. The CDR3: CASSLGPLGGGIFTDTQYF.

V is TRBV5-1 and J is TRBJ1-3. This CDR3 region has 16 residues. Germline CDR1 is SGHRS and CDR2 is YFSETQ. The CDR3 reads CASSLAGWDSGNTIYF.

The rearrangement uses TRBV30 and TRBJ2-5. From germline, CDR1 is GTSNPN and CDR2 SVGIG (reference sequence). The CDR3 contains 11 residues. CDR3 residues: CAWSIQETQYF.

The gene calls are TRBV20-1 and TRBJ1-4. Germline CDR1 DFQATT, CDR2 SNEGSKA (reference sequence). This CDR3 contains 13 residues. This CDR3 reads CSARPVTNEKLLF.

The rearrangement links TRBV29-1 to TRBJ1-2; TCRdb picks TRBD1, but there is no DNA to check that call. This CDR3 comprises 14 residues. Germline CDR1 is SQVTM and CDR2 is ANQGSEA. The CDR3 loop reads CSVESAHRDYGYTF.

This rearrangement joins TRBV5-1 to TRBJ2-3; TCRdb proposes TRBD2, but this gene call is untestable without DNA. CDR1 and CDR2 (germline): SGHRS, YFSETQ. This CDR3 has 15 residues. The CDR3 is CASSLVSGGTDTQYF.

This chain links TRBV11-1 with TRBJ2-1. Germline lookup yields CDR1 SGHAT and CDR2 FQDESV (reference sequence). This CDR3 region has 16 residues. The CDR3 region is CASSLVGPYSNNEQFF. Together with reference TRBV11-1 and TRBJ2-1, the CDR3 gives the full variable domain: EAEVAQSPRYKITEKSQAVAFWCDPISGHATLYWYRQILGQGPELLVQFQDESVVDDSQLPKDRFSAERLKGVDSTLKIQPAELGDSAMYLCASSLVGPYSNNEQFFGPGTRLTVL.

The CDR3 spells CASNDGGIGYNEQFF. V is TRBV6-2 or TRBV6-3 and J is TRBJ2-1; TCRdb outputs TRBD1, but without DNA this stays unchecked. The CDR3 has 15 residues. Germline CDR1 reads MNHEY; CDR2 reads SVGEGT.

The chain couples TRBV20-1 to TRBJ2-5; as DNA is missing, the TRBD2 call by TCRdb cannot be tested. The germline V gene has CDR1 DFQATT and CDR2 SNEGSKA (reference sequence). The CDR3 covers 16 residues. This CDR3 is CSARGGTSGTQETQYF.

This chain joins TRBV2 and TRBJ2-1; TCRdb's D gene call, TRBD1, goes unchecked for lack of DNA. This CDR3 is built from 14 residues. Germline CDR1 reads SNHLY; CDR2 reads FYNNEI. CDR3: CASGGRGDYNEQFF.

The genes are TRBV11-2 and TRBJ2-1; TCRdb names TRBD2, which stays unverified in the absence of DNA. In germline, CDR1 is SGHAT, CDR2 FQNNGV. The CDR3 runs to 15 residues. CDR3 protein: CASSRARSSYNEQFF.

The chain carries TRBV20-1 and TRBJ2-1; TCRdb names TRBD1, which stays unverified in the absence of DNA. CDR1 is DFQATT and CDR2 is SNEGSKA in the germline V gene (reference sequence). This CDR3 spans 14 amino acids. CDR3 amino acids: CSARLGGQYNEQFF.

The V and J genes are TRBV6-1 and TRBJ2-5; TCRdb designates TRBD1, a call that cannot be tested without DNA. Germline V gene lookup returns CDR1 MNHNS and CDR2 SASEGT. The CDR3 totals 14 residues. CDR3 residues: CASSRSLAPETQYF.

The chain couples TRBV7-9 to TRBJ1-5; TCRdb's assignment of TRBD1 cannot be checked, as there is no DNA. The CDR3 is made up of 14 amino acids. Per the germline V gene, CDR1 is SEHNR and CDR2 is FQNEAQ (reference sequence). CDR3 in amino acids: CASSSSGERQPQHF.

The V and J genes are TRBV5-1 and TRBJ2-7; TCRdb's D call, TRBD2, is unchecked because there is no DNA. The length of the CDR3 is 14 residues. Looked up from germline, CDR1 is SGHRS and CDR2 is YFSETQ. The CDR3 sequence is CASSLQGLTYEQYF.

This chain uses TRBV4-2 with TRBJ1-1; there is no DNA to check the TCRdb D call of TRBD1. The CDR3 contains 17 residues. The V gene's germline CDR1 is LGHNA and CDR2 YNFKEQ. This CDR3 reads CASSQDGTGMGNTEAFF.